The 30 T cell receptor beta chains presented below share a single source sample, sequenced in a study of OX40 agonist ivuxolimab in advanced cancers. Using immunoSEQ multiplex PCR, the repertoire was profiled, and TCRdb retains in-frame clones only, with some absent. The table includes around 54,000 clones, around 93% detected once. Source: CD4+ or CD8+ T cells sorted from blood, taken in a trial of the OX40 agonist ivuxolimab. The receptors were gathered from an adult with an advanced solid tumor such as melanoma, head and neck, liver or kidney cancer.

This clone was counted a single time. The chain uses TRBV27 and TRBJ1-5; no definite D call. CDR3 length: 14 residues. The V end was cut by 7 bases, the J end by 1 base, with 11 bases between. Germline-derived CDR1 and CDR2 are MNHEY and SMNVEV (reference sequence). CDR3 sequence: CASTRLGSNQPQHF. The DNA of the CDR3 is TGTGCCAGCACCCGACTGGGGAGCAATCAGCCCCAGCATTTT.

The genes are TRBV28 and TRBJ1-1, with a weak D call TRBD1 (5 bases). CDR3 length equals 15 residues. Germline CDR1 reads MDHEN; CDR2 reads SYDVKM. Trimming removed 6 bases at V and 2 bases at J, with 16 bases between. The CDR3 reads CASRQYPGLNTEAFF. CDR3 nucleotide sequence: TGTGCCAGCAGGCAATATCCGGGGCTAAACACTGAAGCTTTCTTT.

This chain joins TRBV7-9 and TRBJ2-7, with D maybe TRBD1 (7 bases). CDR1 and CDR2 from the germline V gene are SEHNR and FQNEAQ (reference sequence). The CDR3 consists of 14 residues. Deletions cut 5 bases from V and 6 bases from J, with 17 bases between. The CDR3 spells CASSPPHRGGEQYF. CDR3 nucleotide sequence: TGTGCCAGCAGCCCACCTCACAGGGGAGGCGAGCAGTACTTC.

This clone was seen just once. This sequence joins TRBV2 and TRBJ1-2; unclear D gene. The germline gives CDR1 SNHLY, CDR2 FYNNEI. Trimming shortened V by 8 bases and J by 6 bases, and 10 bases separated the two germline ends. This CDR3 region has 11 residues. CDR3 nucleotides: TGTGCCAGCTCCGCCGGGGATGGCTACACCTTC. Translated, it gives CASSAGDGYTF. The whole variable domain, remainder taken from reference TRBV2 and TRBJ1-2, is EPEVTQTPSHQVTQMGQEVILRCVPISNHLYFYWYRQILGQKVEFLVSFYNNEISEKSEIFDDQFSVERPDGSNFTLKIRSTKLEDSAMYFCASSAGDGYTFGSGTRLTVV.

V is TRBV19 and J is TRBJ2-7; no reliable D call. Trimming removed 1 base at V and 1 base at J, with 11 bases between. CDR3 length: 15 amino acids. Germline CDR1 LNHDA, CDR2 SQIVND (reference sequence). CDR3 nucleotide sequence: TGTGCCAGTAGTATAGCGGGTTACCAATCCTACGAGCAGTACTTC. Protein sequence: CASSIAGYQSYEQYF. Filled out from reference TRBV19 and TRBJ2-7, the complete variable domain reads DGGITQSPKYLFRKEGQNVTLSCEQNLNHDAMYWYRQDPGQGLRLIYYSQIVNDFQKGDIAEGYSVSREKKESFPLTVTSAQKNPTAFYLCASSIAGYQSYEQYFGPGTRLTVT.

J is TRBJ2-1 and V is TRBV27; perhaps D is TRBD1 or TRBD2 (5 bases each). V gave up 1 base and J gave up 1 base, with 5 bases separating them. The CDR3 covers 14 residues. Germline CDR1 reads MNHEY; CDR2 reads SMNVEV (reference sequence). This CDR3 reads CASSLWGSYNEQFF. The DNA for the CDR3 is TGTGCCAGCAGTTTATGGGGGTCCTACAATGAGCAGTTCTTC.

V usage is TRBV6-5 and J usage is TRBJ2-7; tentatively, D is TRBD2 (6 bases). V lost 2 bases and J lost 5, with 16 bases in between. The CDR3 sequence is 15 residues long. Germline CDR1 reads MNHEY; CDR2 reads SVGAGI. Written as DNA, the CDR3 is TGTGCCAGCAGTTACGTGGTTAGCGGTAGAGACGAGCAGTACTTC. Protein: CASSYVVSGRDEQYF.

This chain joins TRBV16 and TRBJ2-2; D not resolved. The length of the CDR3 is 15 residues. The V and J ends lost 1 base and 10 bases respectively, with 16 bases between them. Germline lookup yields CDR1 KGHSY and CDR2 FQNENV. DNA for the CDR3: TGTGCCAGCAGCCAATTCCTTGGGGTATTCGAGGAGCTGTTTTTT. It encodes CASSQFLGVFEELFF.

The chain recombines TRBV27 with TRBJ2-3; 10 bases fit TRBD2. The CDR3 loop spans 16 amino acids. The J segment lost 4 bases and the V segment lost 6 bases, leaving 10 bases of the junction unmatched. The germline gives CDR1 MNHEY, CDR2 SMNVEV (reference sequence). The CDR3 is CASRPSSGGAPDTQYF. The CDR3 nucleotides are TGTGCCAGCAGACCTTCGAGCGGGGGGGCCCCAGATACGCAGTATTTT.

The CDR3 region has the DNA TGTGCCAGCAGTGAAGAATACAGTAGCTCCTACAATGAGCAGTTCTTC. This gives the protein CASSEEYSSSYNEQFF. V usage is TRBV6-1 and J usage is TRBJ2-1; D gene ambiguous. Trimming stripped 1 base from V and 0 bases from J, with 10 bases between. Per the germline V gene, CDR1 is MNHNS and CDR2 is SASEGT. This CDR3 has 16 residues.

CDR3 sequence reads: CASQSGYNEQFF. As DNA, the CDR3 is TGTGCCAGCCAAAGCGGGTACAATGAGCAGTTCTTC. The V gene is TRBV27, the J gene TRBJ2-1; maybe TRBD2 (6 bases). CDR1 is MNHEY and CDR2 is SMNVEV in the germline V gene (reference sequence). The CDR3 is made up of 12 amino acids. The V gene lost 8 bases and the J gene lost 4 bases, with 9 bases spanning the gap.

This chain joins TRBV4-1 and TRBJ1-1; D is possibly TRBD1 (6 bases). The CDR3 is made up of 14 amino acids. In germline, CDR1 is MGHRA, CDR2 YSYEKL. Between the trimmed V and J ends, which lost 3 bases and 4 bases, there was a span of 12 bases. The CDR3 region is CASSQRGAGTEAFF. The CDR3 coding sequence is TGCGCCAGCAGCCAGCGGGGGGCAGGCACTGAAGCTTTCTTT.

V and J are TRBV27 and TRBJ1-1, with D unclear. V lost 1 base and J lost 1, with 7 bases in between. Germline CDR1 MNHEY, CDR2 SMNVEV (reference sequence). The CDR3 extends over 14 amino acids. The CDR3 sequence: CASSLYRENTEAFF. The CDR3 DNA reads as TGTGCCAGCAGTTTATATCGGGAGAACACTGAAGCTTTCTTT.

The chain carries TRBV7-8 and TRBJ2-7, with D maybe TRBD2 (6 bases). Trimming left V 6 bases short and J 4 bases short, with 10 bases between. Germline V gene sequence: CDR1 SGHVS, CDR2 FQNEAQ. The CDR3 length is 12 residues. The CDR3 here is CASRGTLYEQYF. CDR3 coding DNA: TGTGCCAGCAGGGGGACTCTTTACGAGCAGTACTTC.

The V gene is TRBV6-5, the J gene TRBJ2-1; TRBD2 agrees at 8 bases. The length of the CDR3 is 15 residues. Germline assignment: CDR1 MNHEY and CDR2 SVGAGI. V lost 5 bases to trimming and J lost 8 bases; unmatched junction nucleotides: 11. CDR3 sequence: CASSMTRGGQDEQFF. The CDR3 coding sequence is TGTGCCAGCAGTATGACTCGCGGGGGGCAGGATGAGCAGTTCTTC.

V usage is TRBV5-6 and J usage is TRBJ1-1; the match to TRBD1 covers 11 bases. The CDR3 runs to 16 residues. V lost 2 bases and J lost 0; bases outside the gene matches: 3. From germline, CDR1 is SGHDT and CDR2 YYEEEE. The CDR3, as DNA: TGTGCCAGCAGCTTTGGACAGGGGGCGATGAACACTGAAGCTTTCTTT. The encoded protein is CASSFGQGAMNTEAFF.

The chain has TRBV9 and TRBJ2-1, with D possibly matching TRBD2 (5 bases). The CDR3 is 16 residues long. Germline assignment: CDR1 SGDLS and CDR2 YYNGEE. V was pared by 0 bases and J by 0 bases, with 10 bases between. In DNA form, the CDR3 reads TGTGCCAGCAGCGTAGTAGCGCTTAGCTCCTACAATGAGCAGTTCTTC. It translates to CASSVVALSSYNEQFF.

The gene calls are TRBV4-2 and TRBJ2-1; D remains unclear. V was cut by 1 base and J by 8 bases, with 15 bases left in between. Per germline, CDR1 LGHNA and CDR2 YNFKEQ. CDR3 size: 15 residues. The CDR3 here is CASSQGSLNQDEQFF. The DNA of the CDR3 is TGTGCCAGCAGCCAAGGGTCACTTAACCAAGATGAGCAGTTCTTC.

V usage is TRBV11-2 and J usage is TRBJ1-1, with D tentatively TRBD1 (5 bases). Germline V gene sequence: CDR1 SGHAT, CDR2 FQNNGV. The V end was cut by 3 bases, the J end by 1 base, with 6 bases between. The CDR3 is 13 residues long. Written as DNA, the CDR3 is TGTGCCAGCAGCTTGGGGGAGAACACTGAAGCTTTCTTT. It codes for CASSLGENTEAFF.

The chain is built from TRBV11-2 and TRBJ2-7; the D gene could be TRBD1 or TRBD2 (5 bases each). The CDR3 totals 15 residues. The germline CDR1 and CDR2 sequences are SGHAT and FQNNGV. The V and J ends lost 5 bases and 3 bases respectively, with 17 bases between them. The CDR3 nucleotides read TGTGCCAGCAGCAGAACCGGGACCGCCCACTACGAGCAGTACTTC. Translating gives CASSRTGTAHYEQYF.

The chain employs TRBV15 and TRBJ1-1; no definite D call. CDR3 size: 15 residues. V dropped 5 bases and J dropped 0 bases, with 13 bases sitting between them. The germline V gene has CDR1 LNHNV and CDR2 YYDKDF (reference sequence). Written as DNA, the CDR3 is TGTGCCACCAGCCCCGTATTACAGATGAACACTGAAGCTTTCTTT. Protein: CATSPVLQMNTEAFF.

The CDR3 bases are TGTGCCATCGGCACTCCCGAGGTTGGCACAGATACGCAGTATTTT. Translated, it gives CAIGTPEVGTDTQYF. The rearrangement links TRBV10-3 to TRBJ2-3; no definite D call. V shed 8 bases and J shed 1 base, with 16 bases lying between them. Germline CDR1 reads ENHRY; CDR2 reads SYGVKD. CDR3 length: 15 amino acids.

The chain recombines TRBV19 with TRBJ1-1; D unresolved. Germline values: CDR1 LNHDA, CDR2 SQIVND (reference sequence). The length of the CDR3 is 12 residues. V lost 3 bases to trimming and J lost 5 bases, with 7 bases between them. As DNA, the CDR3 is TGTGCCAGTAGTATGGGCTGGACTGAAGCTTTCTTT. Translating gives CASSMGWTEAFF.

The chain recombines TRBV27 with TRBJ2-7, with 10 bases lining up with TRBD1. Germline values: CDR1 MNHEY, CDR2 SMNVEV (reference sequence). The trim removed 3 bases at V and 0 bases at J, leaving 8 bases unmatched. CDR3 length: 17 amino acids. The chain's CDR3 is CASSLGQGPSSSYEQYF. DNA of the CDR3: TGTGCCAGCAGTTTGGGACAGGGGCCATCGAGCTCCTACGAGCAGTACTTC.

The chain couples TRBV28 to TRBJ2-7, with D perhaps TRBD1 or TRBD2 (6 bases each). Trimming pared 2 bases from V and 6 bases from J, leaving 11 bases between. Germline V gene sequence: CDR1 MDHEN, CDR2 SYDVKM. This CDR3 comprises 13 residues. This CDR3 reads CASSLARGLEQYF. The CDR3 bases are TGTGCCAGCAGTTTAGCCAGGGGACTCGAGCAGTACTTC.

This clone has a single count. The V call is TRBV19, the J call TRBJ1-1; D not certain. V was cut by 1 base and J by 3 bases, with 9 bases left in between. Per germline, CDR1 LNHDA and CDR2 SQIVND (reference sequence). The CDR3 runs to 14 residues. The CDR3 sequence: CASSIVSGYTEAFF. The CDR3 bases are TGTGCCAGTAGTATAGTAAGCGGATACACTGAAGCTTTCTTT.

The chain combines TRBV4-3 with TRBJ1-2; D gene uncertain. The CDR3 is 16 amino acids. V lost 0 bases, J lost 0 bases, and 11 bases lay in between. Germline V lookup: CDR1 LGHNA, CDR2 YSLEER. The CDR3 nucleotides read TGCGCCAGCAGCCAAGATTTAACGGGAACTAACTATGGCTACACCTTC. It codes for CASSQDLTGTNYGYTF.

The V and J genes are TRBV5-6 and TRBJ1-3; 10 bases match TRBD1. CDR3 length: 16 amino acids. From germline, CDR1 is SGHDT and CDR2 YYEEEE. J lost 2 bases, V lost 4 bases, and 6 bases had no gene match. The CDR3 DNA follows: TGTGCCAGCAGCACCGGACAGGGGGATCCTGGAAACACCATATATTTT. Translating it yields CASSTGQGDPGNTIYF.

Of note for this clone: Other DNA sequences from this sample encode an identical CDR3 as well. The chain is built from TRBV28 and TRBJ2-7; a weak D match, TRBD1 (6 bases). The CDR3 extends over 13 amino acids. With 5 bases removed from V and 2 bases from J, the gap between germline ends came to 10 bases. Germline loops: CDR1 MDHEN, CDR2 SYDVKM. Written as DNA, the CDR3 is TGTGCCAGCAGTCCCGGGACAACCTACGAGCAGTACTTC. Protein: CASSPGTTYEQYF.

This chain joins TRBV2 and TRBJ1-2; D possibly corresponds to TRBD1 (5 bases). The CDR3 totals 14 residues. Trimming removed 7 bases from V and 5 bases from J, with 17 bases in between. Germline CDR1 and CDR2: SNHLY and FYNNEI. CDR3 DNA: TGTGCCAGCAAATCCTCCGGGACGAATTATGGCTACACCTTC. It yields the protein CASKSSGTNYGYTF.